The present T cell receptor beta chain was sequenced within a study of blood T cell repertoires in COVID-19. Across the whole study: Nucleic acid was either cDNA or gDNA, and it came from T cells, B-cell-depleted T cells, or PBMCs.

Germline-derived CDR1 and CDR2 are SGHTA and FQGNSA. Trimming cost V 5 bases and J 4 bases; bases outside gene matches: 5. This CDR3 region has 15 residues. Libraries were prepared by immunoSEQ multiplex PCR; TCRdb keeps only in-frame clonotypes and omits some of them. The sample holds 95,000 to 150,000 clones; over 75% are singletons and the top ten take 7.6%. This receptor was obtained from a man aged 45-60 years with acute or convalescent COVID-19. Sequenced input: peripheral blood. V usage is TRBV7-2 and J usage is TRBJ2-2; the match to TRBD2 covers 9 bases. CDR3 DNA: TGTGCCAGCAGCGGGCTAGCGGGATTCACCGGGGAGCTGTTTTTT. Its translation: CASSGLAGFTGELFF.